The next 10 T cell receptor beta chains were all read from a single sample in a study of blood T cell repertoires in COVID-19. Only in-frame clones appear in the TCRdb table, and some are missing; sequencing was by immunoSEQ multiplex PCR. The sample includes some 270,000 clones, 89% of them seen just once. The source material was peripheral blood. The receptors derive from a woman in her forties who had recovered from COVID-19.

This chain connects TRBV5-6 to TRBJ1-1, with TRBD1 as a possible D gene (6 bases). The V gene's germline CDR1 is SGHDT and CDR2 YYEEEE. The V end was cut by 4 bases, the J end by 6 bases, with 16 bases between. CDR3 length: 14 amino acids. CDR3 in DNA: TGTGCCAGCAGCACAGGGTTGGGAACTGCTGAAGCTTTCTTT. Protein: CASSTGLGTAEAFF.

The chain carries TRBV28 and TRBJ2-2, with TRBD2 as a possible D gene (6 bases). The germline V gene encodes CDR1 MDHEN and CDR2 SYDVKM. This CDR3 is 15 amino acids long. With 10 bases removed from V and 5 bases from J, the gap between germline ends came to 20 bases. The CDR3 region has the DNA TGTGCCATCCGCGGAGGGGTACGGGATACCGGGGAGCTGTTTTTT. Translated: CAIRGGVRDTGELFF.

CDR3 DNA sequence: TGTGCCAGCAGCGTAGGGGATAGCGGCAGACTATACGAGCAGTACGTC. Translation: CASSVGDSGRLYEQYV. The V call is TRBV9, the J call TRBJ2-7, with D possibly matching TRBD2 (6 bases). This CDR3 spans 16 amino acids. The germline V gene encodes CDR1 SGDLS and CDR2 YYNGEE. Trimming stripped 0 bases from V and 4 bases from J, with 17 bases between.

The CDR3 DNA reads TGTGCCAGCAGCCTCGGTTGGGCAGGGGAGCAGTACTTC. Protein product: CASSLGWAGEQYF. The chain has TRBV7-9 and TRBJ2-4; maybe TRBD1 (6 bases). V lost 5 bases and J lost 13, with 18 bases in between. The CDR3 extends over 13 amino acids. In germline, CDR1 is SEHNR, CDR2 FQNEAQ (reference sequence).

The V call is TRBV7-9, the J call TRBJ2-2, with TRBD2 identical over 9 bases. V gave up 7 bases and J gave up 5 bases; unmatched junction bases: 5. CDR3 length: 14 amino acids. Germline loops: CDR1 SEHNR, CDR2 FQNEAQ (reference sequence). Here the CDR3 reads CASIRLAGTGELFF. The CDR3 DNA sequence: TGTGCCAGCATACGTCTAGCGGGAACCGGGGAGCTGTTTTTT.

The CDR3 DNA is TGTGCCAGCAGCCCTCGACAGATGGGAAACAATGAGCAGTTCTTC. Translated, it gives CASSPRQMGNNEQFF. The J gene is TRBJ2-1, the V gene TRBV28; TRBD1 might be the D (5 bases). V lost 6 bases to trimming and J lost 5 bases, with 17 bases between them. Germline CDR1 reads MDHEN; CDR2 reads SYDVKM. The CDR3 runs to 15 residues. The full variable domain, rest sourced from reference TRBV28 and TRBJ2-1, is DVKVTQSSRYLVKRTGEKVFLECVQDMDHENMFWYRQDPGLGLRLIYFSYDVKMKEKGDIPEGYSVSREKKERFSLILESASTNQTSMYLCASSPRQMGNNEQFFGPGTRLTVL.

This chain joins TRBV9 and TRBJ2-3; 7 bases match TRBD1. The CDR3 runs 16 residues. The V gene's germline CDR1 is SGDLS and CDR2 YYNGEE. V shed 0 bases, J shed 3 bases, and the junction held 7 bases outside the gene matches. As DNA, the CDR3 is TGTGCCAGCAGCGTAGTGACAGGGTCAGGAACAGATACGCAGTATTTT. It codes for CASSVVTGSGTDTQYF.

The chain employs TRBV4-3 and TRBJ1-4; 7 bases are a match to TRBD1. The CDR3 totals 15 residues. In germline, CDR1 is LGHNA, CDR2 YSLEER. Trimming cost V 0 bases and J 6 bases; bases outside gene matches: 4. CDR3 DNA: TGCGCCAGCAGCCAAGATGGAGGGACAGATGAAAAACTGTTTTTT. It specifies CASSQDGGTDEKLFF.

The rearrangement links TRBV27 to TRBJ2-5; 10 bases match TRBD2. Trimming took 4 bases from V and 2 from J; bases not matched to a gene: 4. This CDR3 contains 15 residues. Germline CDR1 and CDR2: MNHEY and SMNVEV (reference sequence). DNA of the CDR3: TGTGCCAGCAGTTATCTAGCGGGGGCTCAAGAGACCCAGTACTTC. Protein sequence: CASSYLAGAQETQYF.

The CDR3: CASGPDRAIFYGYTF. The CDR3 nucleotides are TGTGCTAGTGGACCGGACAGGGCCATTTTCTATGGCTACACCTTC. J is TRBJ1-2 and V is TRBV12-5; 8 bases fit TRBD1. In germline, CDR1 is LGHNT, CDR2 FRNRAP. This CDR3 has 15 amino acids. J lost 4 bases, V lost 6 bases, and 10 bases had no gene match.